Each of the 15 T cell receptor beta chains below was sequenced from the same sample in a study of CD8+ T cells in alopecia areata. RNA extraction and reverse transcription yielded cDNA as sequencing template. TCRdb keeps only in-frame clones here, not all; method: immunoSEQ multiplex PCR. This table holds some 1,700 clones with no singletons; the top ten claim less than 50%. Markers including CD4, CD8alpha, NKG2D and NKG2ACE guided sorting of pooled cutaneous lymph node cells. The specimen was CD8+ T cells sorted from a lymph node. All receptors come from a C3H/HeJ mouse with alopecia areata. For this strain, the MHC haplotype corresponds to H2-k.

This clone appeared many times. The genes are named according to mouse. The missing CDR3 end, 4 residues past where the read stops, is filled in from the germline J gene. The V and J genes are TRBV15 and TRBJ1-2; D possibly corresponds to TRBD1 (5 bases). Germline V gene lookup returns CDR1 SGHND and CDR2 FRSKSL. The CDR3 has 11 residues. CDR3 bases read: TGTGCCAGCAGTTGGGGGGGC. Protein: CASSWGG. The whole CDR3 protein is CASSWGGDYTF.

On this clone itself: These gene names are mouse names. From the germline J gene comes the end of the CDR3, since the read stops 4 residues before it. V usage is TRBV13-2 and J usage is TRBJ2-7, with 8 bases aligning to TRBD2. The CDR3 contains 14 residues. Germline V gene sequence: CDR1 NNHNN, CDR2 SYGAGS (reference sequence). V shed 0 bases, J shed 3 bases, and the junction held 2 bases outside the gene matches. The sequenced part of the CDR3 DNA is TGTGCCAGCGGTGATGTCCTGGGGGGCTAT. This translates into CASGDVLGGY. The full CDR3 reads CASGDVLGGYEQYF.

The sample holds a few counts of this clone. The listed genes are named as in mouse. The read ends 4 residues shy of where the CDR3 ends; the end is completed using the germline J gene. This sequence joins TRBV19 and TRBJ2-7; weak D call: TRBD1 (6 bases). CDR1 FNHDT and CDR2 SITEND come from the germline V gene (reference sequence). The germline V and J ends were trimmed by 2 bases and 3 bases, with 6 bases remaining between them. The CDR3 runs to 12 residues. The sequenced CDR3 bases are TGTGCCAGCAGTATGGACAGCTAT. Protein product: CASSMDSY. The whole CDR3 region reads CASSMDSYEQYF. The full variable domain, its missing parts supplied by reference TRBV19 and TRBJ2-7, is GGIITQTPKFLIGQEGQKLTLKCQQNFNHDTMYWYRQDSGKGLRLIYYSITENDLQKGDLSEGYDASREKKSSFSLTVTSAQKNEMAVFLCASSMDSYEQYFGPGTRLTVL.

This clone was observed at least ten times. The gene symbols are mouse symbols. Read coverage stops 4 residues before the CDR3 terminus; the germline J gene supplies the remainder. The rearrangement links TRBV5 to TRBJ2-7; D call uncertain. Germline V CDR1 and CDR2: LGHNA, YNLKQL (reference sequence). This CDR3 spans 13 amino acids. The covered CDR3 bases are TGTGCCAGCAGCCTCCGACATCCTTAT. This codes for CASSLRHPY. The whole CDR3 sequence reads CASSLRHPYEQYF.

There are many counts of this clone. Here the gene names and germline are mouse. The observed sequence ends 3 residues before the CDR3 terminus, with the missing tail filled in from the germline J gene. The chain couples TRBV19 to TRBJ1-6, with D perhaps TRBD1 (6 bases). TRBJ1-6 belongs to the ORF category, with a function that is uncertain. CDR1 is FNHDT and CDR2 is SITEND in the germline V gene (reference sequence). The length of the CDR3 is 17 residues. V gave up 5 bases and J gave up 3 bases, with 18 bases separating them. The CDR3 DNA, read in part, is TGTGCCAGCAGACCTTCCGGGACACGGGGCTATAATTCGCCC. Protein sequence: CASRPSGTRGYNSP. The full CDR3 is CASRPSGTRGYNSPLYF.

By share of the sample, this clone is hyperexpanded (1% or more). Genes and germline come from the mouse. The read ends 3 residues early relative to the CDR3; the germline J gene fills the gap. This CDR3 is also generated by other DNA sequences in the sample. The V gene is TRBV19, the J gene TRBJ1-6; perhaps TRBD1 as D (5 bases). Being an ORF, TRBJ1-6 has a function that is uncertain. Trimming took 1 base from V and 6 from J, leaving 11 bases between them. CDR1 and CDR2 (germline): FNHDT, SITEND (reference sequence). The CDR3 extends over 15 amino acids. The CDR3: CASSIRQGFNSPLYF. Incomplete CDR3 DNA: TGTGCCAGCAGTATACGCCAGGGCTTTAATTCGCCC.

With respect to this clone: The gene symbols are mouse symbols. Coverage ceases 4 residues before the CDR3 finishes, and the germline J gene fills in the end. The rearrangement joins TRBV13-2 to TRBJ1-2; 10 nucleotides line up with TRBD1. V gave up 3 bases and J gave up 0 bases; unmatched junction bases: 8. This CDR3 comprises 17 residues. Per the germline V gene, CDR1 is NNHNN and CDR2 is SYGAGS (reference sequence). The CDR3 bases that were read are TGTGCCAGCGGTGGTAAAGGGACAGGGGACTCAAACTCC. Residues: CASGGKGTGDSNS. In full, the CDR3 reads CASGGKGTGDSNSDYTF.

This clone showed up many times. The gene names given are mouse names. The read comes to an end 4 residues before the CDR3 does, leaving the germline J gene to fill in the end. This chain connects TRBV5 to TRBJ2-2; possible D gene TRBD2, 6 bases. The V end was cut by 0 bases, the J end by 0 bases, with 8 bases between. Germline V gene sequence: CDR1 LGHNA, CDR2 YNLKQL (reference sequence). The CDR3 is made up of 16 amino acids. The CDR3 sequence is CASSQDWGTNTGQLYF. The sequenced part of the CDR3 DNA is TGTGCCAGCAGCCAAGATTGGGGGACAAACACCGGG.

On this clone: Gene names are mouse gene names. The read falls 4 residues short of the CDR3 end, and the missing part is taken from the germline J gene. The chain recombines TRBV13-1 with TRBJ2-7, with 10 bases fitting TRBD2. Germline assignment: CDR1 NSHNY and CDR2 SYGAGN. The CDR3 is 14 residues long. After removal of 3 bases from V and 1 base from J, the junction contained 1 base not matched to a gene. The CDR3 spells CASSGTGGSYEQYF. CDR3 DNA, as far as it was read: TGTGCCAGCAGTGGGACTGGGGGTTCCTAT.

With regard to this clone: The genes and germline here are from mouse. The CDR3 is cut off 4 residues early in the read; its end comes from the germline J gene. V usage is TRBV5 and J usage is TRBJ2-1, with 7 bases fitting TRBD1. The junction had 6 bases not matched to a gene; V was cut back by 11 bases and J by 2 bases. CDR3 length equals 13 residues. Per the germline V gene, CDR1 is LGHNA and CDR2 is YNLKQL (reference sequence). The CDR3: CAARGTDYAEQFF. CDR3 DNA, as far as it was read: TGTGCCGCAAGAGGGACAGACTATGCT.

This clone has more than one count but fewer than ten. The gene names here belong to mouse. The CDR3 sequence is CASSEQGRNSPLYF. The sequenced part of the CDR3 DNA is TGTGCCAGCAGTGAACAGGGTCGGAATTCGCCC. The V and J genes are TRBV13-1 and TRBJ1-6; TRBD1 might be the D (6 bases). Coverage ceases 3 residues before the CDR3 finishes, and the germline J gene fills in the end. TRBJ1-6 is noted as an ORF with a role that remains uncertain. With 2 bases removed from V and 7 bases from J, the gap between germline ends came to 10 bases. Germline lookup yields CDR1 NSHNY and CDR2 SYGAGN. The CDR3 has 14 amino acids.

This clone was seen repeatedly, ten times or more. Gene and germline names: mouse. The CDR3 extends 4 residues past the end of the read, so its final part is completed from the germline J gene. The rearrangement joins TRBV1 to TRBJ2-5; 7 bases are shared with TRBD1. CDR3 size: 15 residues. Germline-derived CDR1 and CDR2 are NSQYPW and LRSPGD (reference sequence). Trimming removed 0 bases from V and 3 bases from J; junction bases left unmatched: 3. CDR3 DNA (partial): TGCACCTGCAGTGCAGAGGGACAGAATCAAGAC. It is translated as CTCSAEGQNQD. The complete CDR3 protein is CTCSAEGQNQDTQYF.

This clone was seen many times. Mouse germline and gene names are used. The read finishes 4 residues shy of the CDR3 end, and the germline J gene is used to complete it. The chain has TRBV13-2 and TRBJ1-1; 7 positions agree with TRBD1. The CDR3 is 15 residues long. V was clipped by 2 bases and J by 0 bases; unmatched bases: 4. Germline CDR1 and CDR2: NNHNN and SYGAGS (reference sequence). The part of the CDR3 DNA that was read is TGTGCCAGCGGTGAGCCGGGGACAGCAAACACA. Its protein is CASGEPGTANT. The entire CDR3 protein reads CASGEPGTANTEVFF.

This clone has at least ten counts. Germline and genes: mouse. The read falls 4 residues short of the CDR3 end, and the missing part is taken from the germline J gene. The J gene is TRBJ2-7, the V gene TRBV13-1; TRBD1 matches 7 bases. J was trimmed by 1 base and V by 2 bases; bases with no gene match: 0. Germline lookup yields CDR1 NSHNY and CDR2 SYGAGN. CDR3 length: 13 amino acids. The CDR3 reads CASSDRGSYEQYF. The CDR3 bases that were read are TGTGCCAGCAGTGACAGGGGGTCCTAT.

This clone has a count of ten or more. These gene names are mouse names. The sequence runs out 4 residues before the end of the CDR3; the remainder is reconstructed from the germline J gene. This chain uses TRBV19 with TRBJ2-5, with D perhaps matching TRBD1 (6 bases). The germline V gene encodes CDR1 FNHDT and CDR2 SITEND (reference sequence). The CDR3 runs 13 residues. CDR3 DNA (partial): TGTGCCAGCAGTCCCCAGGGGAAAGAC. Translating gives CASSPQGKD. The entire CDR3 protein reads CASSPQGKDTQYF.